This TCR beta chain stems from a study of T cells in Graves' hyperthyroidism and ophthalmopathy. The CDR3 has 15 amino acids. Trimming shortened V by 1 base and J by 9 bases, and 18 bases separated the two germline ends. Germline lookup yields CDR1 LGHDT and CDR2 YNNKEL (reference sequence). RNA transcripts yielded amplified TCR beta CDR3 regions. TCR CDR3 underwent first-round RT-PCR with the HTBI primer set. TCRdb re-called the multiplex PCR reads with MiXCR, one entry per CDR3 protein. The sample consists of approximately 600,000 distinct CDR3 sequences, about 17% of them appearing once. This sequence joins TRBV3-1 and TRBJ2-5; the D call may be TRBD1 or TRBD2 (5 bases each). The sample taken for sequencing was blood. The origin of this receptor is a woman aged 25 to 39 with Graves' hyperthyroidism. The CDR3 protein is CASSQGRASINAQYF. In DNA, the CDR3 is TGTGCCAGCAGCCAAGGCAGGGCTAGCATAAATGCCCAGTACTTC.